This T cell receptor (beta chain) emerged from a study of T cells after yellow fever vaccination. TCRdb redid the calling of the 5' RACE reads with MiXCR, one entry per CDR3 protein. This table has a few hundred thousand distinct CDR3 sequences, 6.9% appearing once. CDR3 length: 16 residues. Trimming cost V 0 bases and J 3 bases; bases outside gene matches: 5. Germline CDR1 reads DFQATT; CDR2 reads SNEGSKA (reference sequence). This clonotype was seen repeatedly, ten times or more. What it recognizes is unknown. Study-wide results and caveats: There was a small share of clonotypes that showed up in both the CD4 and CD8 compartments.

Specimen: CD4+ T cells sorted from PBMCs, collected 15 days after the yellow fever booster vaccination. The receptor was derived from a man aged 25 to 40 who received the YFV17D yellow fever vaccine. The chain joins TRBV20-1 to TRBJ1-4, with TRBD1 identical over 9 bases. The CDR3: CSARESRTGANEKLFF. The CDR3 coding sequence is TGCAGTGCTAGAGAAAGCCGGACAGGGGCTAATGAAAAACTGTTTTTT.